Listed below are T cell receptor beta chains from one sample, sequenced in a study of cytomegalovirus exposure and HLA in healthy donors. Here immunoSEQ multiplex PCR was the method, and the copy in TCRdb shows in-frame clones only, minus some. The sample lists over 75,000 clones; approximately 80% were seen once. The sample comprised PBMCs. These receptors all come from a man aged 25-45 years in good health and CMV-seropositive. The CDR3 runs from the conserved cysteine through the conserved F or W. D genes are given only for firm matches. The listing skips clone size in some rows; elsewhere it reads once, few, many or a size class.

TRBJ1-1,14,-,TRBV6-6,-,CASRPREGGTEAFF,TGTGCCAGCAGGCCTCGAGAGGGGGGGACCGAAGCTTTCTTT
TRBJ2-7,12,-,TRBV6-6,-,CASRGSTYEQYF,TGTGCCAGCAGGGGCAGTACCTACGAGCAGTACTTC
TRBJ2-1,17,-,TRBV12-5,TRBD2,CASGLDSLAGVIYEQFF,TGTGCTAGTGGTTTGGATTCTCTAGCGGGAGTAATATATGAGCAGTTCTTC
TRBJ2-1,14,-,TRBV28,TRBD1,CASSLGTGYDEQFF,TGTGCCAGCAGTTTAGGGACAGGGTACGATGAGCAGTTCTTC
TRBJ1-3,13,-,TRBV5-3,-,CARRRLSGNTIYF,TGTGCCAGAAGGAGACTCTCTGGAAACACCATATATTTT
TRBJ2-2,18,-,TRBV5-1,TRBD2,CASSLGFRQGGGTGELFF,TGCGCCAGCAGCTTGGGTTTCCGGCAGGGCGGGGGCACCGGGGAGCTGTTTTTT
TRBJ1-2,15,-,TRBV28,TRBD1,CASSPPDRGQNGYTF,TGTGCCAGCAGTCCCCCAGACAGGGGGCAGAATGGCTACACCTTC
TRBJ1-2,15,-,TRBV19,-,CASSMGPNPYYGYTF,TGTGCCAGTAGTATGGGGCCCAACCCCTACTATGGCTACACCTTC
TRBJ1-1,15,once,TRBV5-1,-,CASSSVLGVAPEAFF,TGCGCCAGCAGCTCCGTTTTAGGGGTGGCCCCTGAAGCTTTCTTT
TRBJ2-6,16,once,TRBV29-1,-,CSVLGGGASGANVLTF,TGCAGCGTCCTTGGGGGGGGCGCCTCTGGGGCCAACGTCCTGACTTTC
TRBJ2-2,15,-,TRBV6-1,TRBD2,CASSALAGGPGELFF,TGTGCCAGCAGTGCACTAGCGGGGGGACCCGGGGAGCTGTTTTTT
TRBJ2-2,16,-,TRBV18,-,CASSPRVAGDTGELFF,TGTGCCAGCTCACCAAGGGTGGCAGGGGACACCGGGGAGCTGTTTTTT
TRBJ1-2,13,once,TRBV2,TRBD1,CASSSDRGYGYTF,TGTGCCAGCAGCTCGGACAGGGGCTATGGCTACACCTTC
TRBJ2-2,17,few,TRBV5-8,TRBD1,CASSPTLDRGRAGELFF,TGTGCCAGCAGCCCCACACTCGACAGGGGGCGAGCCGGGGAGCTGTTTTTT
TRBJ1-4,14,-,TRBV2,-,CASSEQGAPEKLFF,TGTGCCAGCAGCGAACAGGGTGCCCCTGAAAAACTGTTTTTT
TRBJ2-7,13,-,TRBV6-5,-,CASTPRTAHEQYF,TGTGCCAGCACCCCCCGGACTGCCCACGAGCAGTACTTC
TRBJ2-5,12,-,TRBV10-3,-,CAISPGQETQYF,TGTGCCATCTCCCCGGGCCAAGAGACCCAGTACTTC
TRBJ2-1,15,few,TRBV7-6,TRBD2,CASSLWREGDNEQFF,TGTGCCAGCAGCTTATGGCGGGAGGGGGACAATGAGCAGTTCTTC
TRBJ2-7,15,once,TRBV9,-,CASSVAAGKSYEQYF,TGTGCCAGCAGCGTAGCTGCGGGCAAATCCTACGAGCAGTACTTC
TRBJ1-1,13,-,TRBV30,-,CAWSNTENTEAFF,TGTGCCTGGAGTAATACAGAGAACACTGAAGCTTTCTTT
TRBJ2-5,15,-,TRBV25-1,TRBD1,CASSVPGTGGQTQYF,TGTGCCAGCAGTGTCCCCGGGACAGGGGGGCAGACCCAGTACTTC
TRBJ2-7,16,once,TRBV14,TRBD2,CASSPIGSGRTYEQYF,TGTGCCAGCAGCCCGATCGGGAGCGGGAGGACGTACGAGCAGTACTTC
TRBJ2-1,13,-,TRBV10-3,-,CAISELSSGAEFF,TGTGCCATCAGTGAACTATCCTCGGGAGCTGAGTTCTTC
TRBJ1-5,16,once,TRBV27,-,CASSPWAGFGNQPQHF,TGTGCCAGCAGTCCCTGGGCGGGTTTCGGCAATCAGCCCCAGCATTTT
TRBJ1-2,13,-,TRBV19,TRBD1,CASSPDRVGGYTF,TGTGCCAGTAGCCCAGACAGGGTTGGAGGCTACACCTTC
TRBJ2-5,14,-,TRBV9,TRBD2,CASSIGLGQETQYF,TGTGCCAGCAGCATAGGACTAGGCCAAGAGACCCAGTACTTC
TRBJ2-1,13,few,TRBV7-9,TRBD2,CASSSAGVDEQFF,TGTGCCAGCAGCTCTGCGGGAGTGGACGAGCAGTTCTTC
TRBJ2-2,18,-,TRBV6-4,TRBD2,CASSRFTLAGGNTGELFF,TGTGCCAGCAGTCGTTTCACCCTAGCGGGAGGTAACACCGGGGAGCTGTTTTTT
TRBJ2-2,15,few,TRBV11-3,TRBD1,CASSARDRGTGELFF,TGTGCCAGCAGCGCCCGGGACAGGGGGACCGGGGAGCTGTTTTTT
TRBJ2-1,14,-,TRBV27,-,CASGYIPLLGEQFF,TGTGCCAGCGGTTACATCCCACTACTCGGTGAGCAGTTCTTC
TRBJ2-7,15,-,TRBV7-2,TRBD2,CASSLLTSSFYEQYF,TGTGCCAGCAGCTTGTTGACTAGCTCCTTTTACGAGCAGTACTTC
TRBJ2-7,17,-,TRBV4-3,TRBD2,CASSQEGLAQTSYEQYF,TGCGCCAGCAGCCAAGAGGGACTAGCCCAAACCTCCTACGAGCAGTACTTC
TRBJ1-1,14,-,TRBV5-4,-,CASSLEVSGGRAFF,TGTGCCAGCAGCTTGGAGGTATCGGGGGGCCGAGCTTTCTTT
TRBJ2-7,15,once,TRBV7-9,TRBD2,CASSPRTSSSYEQYF,TGTGCCAGCAGCCCCCGGACTAGCAGCTCCTACGAGCAGTACTTC
TRBJ2-5,13,-,TRBV27,-,CASSLSYSETQYF,TGTGCCAGCAGTTTATCGTACTCAGAGACCCAGTACTTC
TRBJ2-1,15,-,TRBV2,TRBD2,CASSSGQRERNEQFF,TGTGCCAGCAGTTCCGGCCAGCGGGAGAGGAATGAGCAGTTCTTC
TRBJ2-5,13,once,TRBV7-2,TRBD1,CASSVTGGETQYF,TGTGCCAGCAGCGTCACAGGGGGAGAGACCCAGTACTTC
TRBJ1-1,14,-,TRBV6-5,-,CASTSPARNTEAFF,TGTGCCAGCACTTCTCCCGCGAGGAACACTGAAGCTTTCTTT
TRBJ2-1,14,-,TRBV19,TRBD1,CASSSRQGVSEQFF,TGTGCCAGTAGTTCTCGGCAGGGGGTGAGTGAGCAGTTCTTC
TRBJ2-1,14,-,TRBV2,TRBD2,CVSRAGGSYNEQFF,TGTGTCTCACGGGCGGGGGGCTCCTACAATGAGCAGTTCTTC
TRBJ2-5,15,-,TRBV6-5,-,CASSYPAGGRETQYF,TGTGCCAGCAGTTACCCCGCCGGGGGAAGGGAGACCCAGTACTTC
TRBJ1-1,14,-,TRBV7-2,-,CASRKQVMNTEAFF,TGTGCCAGCAGGAAACAGGTAATGAACACTGAAGCTTTCTTT
TRBJ1-6,15,-,TRBV14,-,CASSPGPGSNSPLHF,TGTGCCAGCAGCCCCGGCCCGGGTTCCAATTCACCCCTCCACTTT
TRBJ2-1,14,-,TRBV10-3,TRBD2,CAINTGGSYNEQFF,TGTGCCATCAACACGGGCGGGAGTTACAATGAGCAGTTCTTC
TRBJ1-1,15,few,TRBV28,TRBD1,CASSLWDRGNTEAFF,TGTGCCAGCAGTTTGTGGGACAGGGGGAACACTGAAGCTTTCTTT
TRBJ1-2,14,few,TRBV27,-,CASSLQAENYGYTF,TGTGCCAGCAGTTTGCAGGCAGAGAACTATGGCTACACCTTC
TRBJ2-7,15,-,TRBV13,-,CASSLEPLPTYEQYF,TGTGCCAGCAGCTTAGAGCCGTTGCCGACCTACGAGCAGTACTTC
TRBJ2-7,15,-,TRBV5-1,TRBD1,CASSPGTGVTYEQYF,TGCGCCAGCAGCCCCGGGACAGGCGTCACCTACGAGCAGTACTTC
TRBJ2-2,14,few,TRBV6-5,-,CASRSPPPTGELFF,TGTGCCAGCAGAAGCCCCCCACCGACCGGGGAGCTGTTTTTT
TRBJ2-3,16,-,TRBV28,TRBD1,CASRPGTGIRTDTQYF,TGTGCCAGCAGACCTGGGACAGGGATACGCACAGATACGCAGTATTTT
TRBJ2-2,16,-,TRBV30,TRBD1,CAWSVLGTGVVGELFF,TGTGCCTGGAGTGTACTTGGGACAGGGGTGGTCGGGGAGCTGTTTTTT